The 3 T cell receptor beta chains given below trace back to one sample, sequenced in a study of T cells in localized non-small cell lung cancer. Clones were read by immunoSEQ multiplex PCR, and TCRdb kept only the in-frame ones, dropping some. Of some 24,000 clones listed, approximately 86% are singletons. Specimen: peripheral blood, collected before any cancer treatment. These receptors came from a male donor aged 60 or over with stage II squamous cell lung carcinoma.

The chain couples TRBV4-1 to TRBJ2-2; maybe TRBD2 (6 bases). Looked up from germline, CDR1 is MGHRA and CDR2 is YSYEKL. Trimming stripped 0 bases from V and 6 bases from J, with 11 bases between. The CDR3 consists of 15 residues. CDR3 in amino acids: CASSQERLAPGELFF. In nucleotides, the CDR3 is TGCGCCAGCAGCCAAGAGCGGCTAGCGCCCGGGGAGCTGTTTTTT.

The V and J genes are TRBV30 and TRBJ1-2; TRBD1 is a possible D gene (6 bases). The V and J ends lost 3 bases and 5 bases respectively, with 13 bases between them. The CDR3 extends over 13 amino acids. Germline CDR1 is GTSNPN and CDR2 is SVGIG (reference sequence). CDR3 bases: TGTGCCTGGAGCACAGGGATTGCTTATGGCTACACCTTC. This gives the protein CAWSTGIAYGYTF.

The count of this clone is one. The chain carries TRBV7-9 and TRBJ1-5; perhaps TRBD1 as D (5 bases). The V gene lost 4 bases and the J gene lost 3 bases, with 10 bases spanning the gap. The CDR3 contains 14 residues. The germline CDR1 and CDR2 sequences are SEHNR and FQNEAQ (reference sequence). This CDR3 reads CASSYDSSNQPQHF. The CDR3, as DNA: TGTGCCAGCAGCTACGACAGCTCCAATCAGCCCCAGCATTTT.